This note documents a single T cell receptor beta chain sequence. The participants were between about 18 and 100 years old and came from 24 US areas. Participants' own reports of clinical history determined their cohort assignment. The data were produced by immunoSEQ multiplex PCR, yet TCRdb's version contains in-frame clones alone and is incomplete. The sample carries about 320,000 clones, 90% recorded once. The CDR3 runs to 19 residues. Germline V gene sequence: CDR1 LGHNT, CDR2 FRNRAP. With V trimmed by 2 bases and J by 0 bases, 10 bases remained unmatched. The entry originates in a study of blood T cell repertoires in COVID-19. Overall study: COVID-19 samples collected from the United States, Italy and Spain covered acute and convalescent phases.

The clonotype originates from a woman aged 30 to 39 who had been exposed to COVID-19. Source material: PBMCs or T cells enriched from blood (not recorded which). The rearrangement uses TRBV12-5 and TRBJ2-1; 10 bases fit TRBD2. CDR3 sequence reads: CASGLRSGGPRSSYNEQFF. The CDR3 DNA sequence: TGTGCTAGTGGTTTGCGTAGCGGGGGGCCCCGGAGCTCCTACAATGAGCAGTTCTTC.